This T cell receptor beta chain was documented in a study of blood T cell repertoires in COVID-19. Across the study: COVID-19 samples collected from the United States, Italy and Spain covered acute and convalescent phases. Nucleic acid was either cDNA or gDNA, and it came from T cells, B-cell-depleted T cells, or PBMCs.

V shed 0 bases and J 4 bases; nucleotides not matched to a gene: 4. The CDR3 runs 16 residues. Per the germline V gene, CDR1 is LGHDT and CDR2 is YNNKEL (reference sequence). Measured with immunoSEQ multiplex PCR; TCRdb has only the in-frame clones, and not every one. The sample holds 150,000 or so clones; more than 65% are singletons and the top ten take around 8.1%. While infection was still active, Seattle patients were enrolled and then followed longitudinally. The clonotype was recovered from a woman aged 60 to 75 with COVID-19, enrolled during active disease. The genes are TRBV3-1 (or the pseudogene TRBV3-2) and TRBJ2-3; 10 positions match TRBD2. Sequencing was performed on peripheral blood. The CDR3 DNA follows: TGTGCCAGCAGCCAAGAGTGGAGCGGGGGGGCAGATACGCAGTATTTT. Translating gives CASSQEWSGGADTQYF.